These T cell receptor beta chains were read from a single sample in a study of cytomegalovirus exposure and HLA in healthy donors. Using immunoSEQ multiplex PCR, the repertoire was profiled, and TCRdb retains in-frame clones only, with some absent. The sample has some 95,000 clones; around 84% are singletons. The sample taken for sequencing was PBMCs. The receptor set was obtained from a woman aged 40 to 50 in good health and CMV-seropositive. Both conserved end residues are part of each CDR3. D genes are given only for firm matches. Expanded clones get a size class; other rows say once, few or many, or leave the size out.

CSVDGGGIQNIQYF	TGCAGCGTTGATGGGGGCGGTATCCAAAACATTCAGTACTTC	NA	14	TRBJ2-4	TRBV29-1	NA
CASSPGTDPSYEQYF	TGTGCCAGCAGCCCCGGGACTGACCCATCCTACGAGCAGTACTTC	NA	15	TRBJ2-7	TRBV9	NA
CSVGRTGTGELFF	TGCAGCGTTGGGAGGACAGGCACCGGGGAGCTGTTTTTT	TRBD1	13	TRBJ2-2	TRBV29-1	once
CASSKWRSGYTF	TGTGCCAGTAGTAAATGGAGGAGCGGCTACACCTTC	NA	12	TRBJ1-2	TRBV19	NA
CASSPDRGLITEAFF	TGCGCCAGCAGCCCGGACAGGGGGCTTATCACTGAAGCTTTCTTT	TRBD1	15	TRBJ1-1	TRBV5-1	NA
CASSQDQTGGGGYTF	TGTGCCAGCAGCCAAGATCAGACAGGGGGTGGCGGCTACACCTTC	TRBD1	15	TRBJ1-2	TRBV4-2	NA
CASSFGTSNEQFF	TGCGCCAGCAGCTTCGGGACTAGCAATGAGCAGTTCTTC	TRBD2	13	TRBJ2-1	TRBV5-1	NA
CAISNRPGQNTNEKLFF	TGCGCCATCAGCAACCGACCCGGACAGAACACTAATGAAAAACTGTTTTTT	NA	17	TRBJ1-4	TRBV10-3	once
CASSDTGGPPGNEQFF	TGCGCCAGCAGCGACACGGGAGGGCCCCCAGGGAATGAGCAGTTCTTC	TRBD2	16	TRBJ2-1	TRBV5-1	NA
CAISEGQGDSEAFF	TGTGCCATCAGTGAGGGACAGGGGGATTCTGAAGCTTTCTTT	TRBD1	14	TRBJ1-1	TRBV10-3	NA
CASSTGRASNQPQHF	TGTGCCAGCAGTACAGGGAGGGCTAGCAATCAGCCCCAGCATTTT	NA	15	TRBJ1-5	TRBV6-6	NA
CASSLQEGTSGGTGETQYF	TGCGCCAGCAGCTTGCAGGAGGGGACTAGCGGGGGAACGGGGGAGACCCAGTACTTC	TRBD2	19	TRBJ2-5	TRBV5-1	NA
CASTLLQSGNQPQHF	TGTGCCAGCACCCTATTACAGTCAGGAAATCAGCCCCAGCATTTT	NA	15	TRBJ1-5	TRBV6-1	NA
CASSLGSWSEQFF	TGTGCCAGCAGCTTGGGCAGTTGGAGTGAGCAGTTCTTC	NA	13	TRBJ2-1	TRBV5-6	NA
CASSHQLAGEAYEQYF	TGTGCCAGCAGCCACCAACTAGCGGGAGAGGCCTACGAGCAGTACTTC	TRBD2	16	TRBJ2-7	TRBV5-4	NA
CASSEPGQGLSQYF	TGTGCCAGCAGTGAACCGGGACAGGGGTTGTCCCAGTACTTC	TRBD1	14	TRBJ2-5	TRBV6-5	few
CASSVTGQGAIGYTF	TGTGCCAGCAGCGTAACCGGACAGGGGGCGATAGGCTACACCTTC	TRBD1	15	TRBJ1-2	TRBV7-3	NA
CASSPAVWRGRTDTQYF	TGTGCCAGTAGTCCGGCGGTTTGGCGCGGGCGCACAGATACGCAGTATTTT	NA	17	TRBJ2-3	TRBV19	NA
CASSLRGIDTQYF	TGTGCCAGCAGTTTGCGAGGGATAGATACGCAGTATTTT	NA	13	TRBJ2-3	TRBV6-5	NA
CASSLLGRGETEAFF	TGTGCCAGCAGTTTACTCGGCAGGGGAGAGACTGAAGCTTTCTTT	NA	15	TRBJ1-1	TRBV28	once
CASSRQGAEAGYTF	TGCGCCAGCAGCCGACAGGGGGCTGAAGCAGGCTACACCTTC	TRBD1	14	TRBJ1-2	TRBV5-1	NA
CASSGTSGSYEQYF	TGTGCCAGCAGTGGGACTAGCGGTTCCTACGAGCAGTACTTC	TRBD2	14	TRBJ2-7	TRBV6-1	NA
CASSSGQGEGKAQFF	TGCGCCAGCAGCTCTGGACAGGGGGAAGGAAAGGCGCAGTTCTTC	TRBD1	15	TRBJ2-1	TRBV5-1	NA
CASSEESSGYNEQFF	TGTGCCAGCAGTGAAGAGTCTAGCGGCTACAATGAGCAGTTCTTC	TRBD2	15	TRBJ2-1	TRBV6-1	NA
CASSQWDSDAEAFF	TGTGCCAGCAGCCAATGGGACAGTGACGCTGAAGCTTTCTTT	TRBD1	14	TRBJ1-1	TRBV11-2	few
CASSQAPGQTYEQYF	TGCGCCAGCAGCCAAGCCCCGGGACAAACCTACGAGCAGTACTTC	NA	15	TRBJ2-7	TRBV4-1	NA
CASSEQGSYEQYF	TGCGCCAGCAGTGAACAGGGGTCCTACGAGCAGTACTTC	TRBD1	13	TRBJ2-7	TRBV10-2	few
CATSRLTGSGANVLTF	TGTGCCACCAGCAGATTGACAGGGAGCGGGGCCAACGTCCTGACTTTC	TRBD1	16	TRBJ2-6	TRBV15	few
CASSPLADRATEAFF	TGTGCCAGCTCACCTCTTGCGGACAGGGCCACTGAAGCTTTCTTT	TRBD1	15	TRBJ1-1	TRBV18	NA
CASSTGTSGSFETQYF	TGTGCCAGCAGCACCGGGACTAGCGGGAGTTTTGAGACCCAGTACTTC	TRBD2	16	TRBJ2-5	TRBV5-4	NA
CAWSKGQGILDEQFF	TGTGCCTGGAGTAAGGGACAGGGGATTCTAGATGAGCAGTTCTTC	TRBD1	15	TRBJ2-1	TRBV30	NA
CASTRDRGGDEQFF	TGTGCCAGCACCCGGGACAGGGGAGGGGATGAGCAGTTCTTC	TRBD1	14	TRBJ2-1	TRBV6-5	NA
CASSQGQIRTTEAFF	TGTGCCAGCAGCCAAGGACAGATCAGAACCACTGAAGCTTTCTTT	NA	15	TRBJ1-1	TRBV6-6	NA
CASGFYSGNTIYF	TGTGCTAGTGGTTTCTACTCTGGAAACACCATATATTTT	NA	13	TRBJ1-3	TRBV12-5	NA
CASTMDGRATGELFF	TGTGCCAGTACAATGGACGGGAGGGCCACCGGGGAGCTGTTTTTT	TRBD2	15	TRBJ2-2	TRBV19	NA
CASGTGNTGELFF	TGTGCCAGCGGAACAGGGAACACCGGGGAGCTGTTTTTT	NA	13	TRBJ2-2	TRBV2	NA
CASSPLYEQYF	TGTGCCAGCAGCCCCCTTTACGAGCAGTACTTC	NA	11	TRBJ2-7	TRBV11-2	once
CASSPLYMNTEAFF	TGTGCCAGCTCACCACTATACATGAACACTGAAGCTTTCTTT	NA	14	TRBJ1-1	TRBV18	NA
CASTRGERYNEQFF	TGCGCCAGCACCCGGGGGGAGAGGTACAATGAGCAGTTCTTC	TRBD2	14	TRBJ2-1	TRBV5-1	once
CASSLGLAGEGDTQYF	TGTGCCAGCAGCTTGGGACTAGCGGGAGAAGGGGATACGCAGTATTTT	TRBD2	16	TRBJ2-3	TRBV7-9	few
CASSEEGDRGLFSSYEQYF	TGCGCCAGCAGCGAAGAAGGAGACAGGGGCCTATTTAGCTCCTACGAGCAGTACTTC	TRBD1	19	TRBJ2-7	TRBV4-1	NA
CASSSPGLASDNEQFF	TGTGCCAGCAGTTCCCCGGGACTAGCGTCGGACAATGAGCAGTTCTTC	TRBD2	16	TRBJ2-1	TRBV6-6	NA